This is a list of T cell receptor beta chains from one sample in a study of blood T cell repertoires in COVID-19. The table came from immunoSEQ multiplex PCR; TCRdb's copy has only in-frame clones and leaves some out. The table includes around 200,000 clones, about 86% detected once. The sequencing sample was made of peripheral blood. Receptor source: a man aged 65 to 79 with active or convalescent COVID-19. The CDR3 runs from the conserved cysteine through the conserved F or W. The order of the fields is J gene, V gene, clone size, CDR3 length, D gene, CDR3 DNA, CDR3 protein. A D gene is named only where the DNA matches it firmly. Part of the rows lack a size; the others show once, few, many or a class for expanded clones.

TRBJ1-4 TRBV28 . 15 . TGTGCCAGCAAGAAGGGGACACTGCGGTCTGAAAAACTGTTTTTT CASKKGTLRSEKLFF
TRBJ1-2 TRBV19 few 14 TRBD1 TGTGCCAGTAGTGTCAACAGGGGTAACGGAGGCTACACCTTC CASSVNRGNGGYTF
TRBJ1-6 TRBV18 . 15 TRBD1 TGTGCCAGCTCAGTAGGACAGGGGTGGAATTCACCCCTCCACTTT CASSVGQGWNSPLHF
TRBJ1-2 TRBV7-2 few 16 . TGTGCCAGCAGCCGTGACTCGGTGACAGGAAGAAGGGGCTACACCTTC CASSRDSVTGRRGYTF
TRBJ2-1 TRBV29-1 few 15 . TGCAGCGCTACCTCAACGGGACACCAATACAATGAGCAGTTCTTC CSATSTGHQYNEQFF
TRBJ2-1 TRBV7-2 . 13 TRBD2 TGTGCCAGCAGGGGTAGCGGGTACAATGAGCAGTTCTTC CASRGSGYNEQFF
TRBJ2-2 TRBV11-3 . 14 . TGTGCCAGCAGCTTGGCAGTTGACACCGGGGAGCTGTTTTTT CASSLAVDTGELFF
TRBJ2-2 TRBV7-9 . 16 . TGTGCCAGCAGCTTTTACAGCGGAGCGAACACCGGGGAGCTGTTTTTT CASSFYSGANTGELFF
TRBJ2-3 TRBV11-2 . 16 TRBD2 TGTGCCAGCAGCTTAGAAGCGGGAGAACAAGGAGATACGCAGTATTTT CASSLEAGEQGDTQYF
TRBJ2-3 TRBV6-1 . 15 TRBD2 TGTGCCAGCAGTGAGTCCCTAGCGGGCACAGATACGCAGTATTTT CASSESLAGTDTQYF
TRBJ2-7 TRBV20-1 few 11 . TGCAGTGCCCCTAGCCGGTACGAGCAGTACTTC CSAPSRYEQYF
TRBJ2-1 TRBV2 . 14 TRBD2 TGTGCCAGCCGTAGCGGGGGCTCCTACAATGAGCAGTTCTTC CASRSGGSYNEQFF
TRBJ1-5 TRBV5-5 . 14 . TGTGCCAGCAGCCGCGACAGGCTCGATCAGCCCCAGCATTTT CASSRDRLDQPQHF
TRBJ1-1 TRBV5-4 . 14 TRBD1 TGTGCCAGCAGCTCGACAGGGAGTGACACTGAAGCTTTCTTT CASSSTGSDTEAFF
TRBJ1-3 TRBV19 . 18 TRBD1 TGTGCCAGTAGTATTTCCTCGGGACAGGCAAACTCTGGAAACACCATATATTTT CASSISSGQANSGNTIYF
TRBJ1-2 TRBV5-1 . 15 . TGCGCCAGCAGCTTGGAGGCAGGGATATACTATGGCTACACCTTC CASSLEAGIYYGYTF
TRBJ2-2 TRBV27 . 18 TRBD2 TGTGCCAGCACTTCCTATGGGGGACTAGCGGCCTACACCGGGGAGCTGTTTTTT CASTSYGGLAAYTGELFF
TRBJ1-2 TRBV5-1 . 15 TRBD1 TGCGCCAGCAGCATCCGACAGGGCGCTAACTATGGCTACACCTTC CASSIRQGANYGYTF
TRBJ1-4 TRBV4-1 . 18 . TGCGCCAGCAGCCCCCAGGGGCCCCAAAGTCAAGTAATCGAAAAACTGTTTTTT CASSPQGPQSQVIEKLFF
TRBJ2-1 TRBV7-3 . 17 TRBD2 TGTGCCAGCAGCTTTCGAGGTAGCGGGAGCGTTTACAATGAGCAGTTCTTC CASSFRGSGSVYNEQFF
TRBJ2-1 TRBV7-2 . 14 TRBD1 TGTGCCAGCAGCGCGGACAGGGGGCTTAATGAGCAGTTCTTC CASSADRGLNEQFF
TRBJ2-7 TRBV19 . 16 . TGTGCCAGTAGTATAGATCGAGAGGCGGGGTCCTACGAGCAGTACTTC CASSIDREAGSYEQYF
TRBJ1-1 TRBV5-1 . 13 . TGCGCCAGCAGTCGGGACACTAACACTGAAGCTTTCTTT CASSRDTNTEAFF
TRBJ1-6 TRBV9 . 15 TRBD1 TGTGCCAGCAGCGTTTCGGGACAGCTTTATTCACCCCTCCACTTT CASSVSGQLYSPLHF
TRBJ2-1 TRBV9 once 16 TRBD1 TGTGCCAGCAGCTACAGGGGGGACAGAGACTACAATGAGCAGTTCTTC CASSYRGDRDYNEQFF
TRBJ2-3 TRBV19 . 14 . TGTGCCAGTAGTATAGGCCTAGGCACAGATACGCAGTATTTT CASSIGLGTDTQYF
TRBJ2-5 TRBV3-1/TRBV3-2 . 15 . TGTGCCAGCAGCCCCCGGGGAGTCTACCAAGAGACCCAGTACTTC CASSPRGVYQETQYF
TRBJ1-3 TRBV28 . 14 . TGTGCCACCCACGGGGGGCTCTCTGGAAACACCATATATTTT CATHGGLSGNTIYF
TRBJ1-3 TRBV19 . 15 TRBD1 TGTGCCAGTAGGAAGGGGGCGAGCTCTGGAAACACCATATATTTT CASRKGASSGNTIYF
TRBJ1-5 TRBV6-2/TRBV6-3 . 15 . TGTGCCAGCACCCCATGGGGCAGGGCCAATCAGCCCCAGCATTTT CASTPWGRANQPQHF
TRBJ1-5 TRBV6-2/TRBV6-3 . 15 . TGTGCCAGCAGTAAAACAGTGCCTTTGGATCAGCCCCAGCATTTT CASSKTVPLDQPQHF
TRBJ1-4 TRBV18 once 15 TRBD1 TGTGCCAGCTCACCACAGGACAGGGATGGTGAAAAACTGTTTTTT CASSPQDRDGEKLFF
TRBJ1-1 TRBV4-3 . 13 . TGCGCCAGCAGCCCGCAGATGAACACTGAAGCTTTCTTT CASSPQMNTEAFF
TRBJ1-1 TRBV18 . 15 TRBD1 TGTGCCAGCTCGCCCCGACAGGGGGGAAACACTGAAGCTTTCTTT CASSPRQGGNTEAFF
TRBJ1-5 TRBV7-2 . 14 . TGTGCCAGCAGCCACGGACTATACAATCAGCCCCAGCATTTT CASSHGLYNQPQHF
TRBJ2-3 TRBV5-1 once 15 . TGCGCCAGCAGCTTGGAGGCAAGCGGCACAGATACGCAGTATTTT CASSLEASGTDTQYF
TRBJ1-2 TRBV5-5 . 14 TRBD1 TGTGCCAGCAACTTTGACAGGGCTCTCTATGGCTACACCTTC CASNFDRALYGYTF
TRBJ2-2 TRBV27 . 14 . TGTGCCAGCAGTTTTATTGCGGTCACCGGGGAGCTGTTTTTT CASSFIAVTGELFF
TRBJ1-2 TRBV6-2/TRBV6-3 . 14 . TGTGCCAGCAGTTACTTGACAGGATTTGGTAGCTACACCTTC CASSYLTGFGSYTF
TRBJ1-6 TRBV15 . 16 TRBD1 TGTGCCACCAGCAGAGGCCTCGGACAGGCTAATTCACCCCTCCACTTT CATSRGLGQANSPLHF
TRBJ1-2 TRBV7-2 . 15 . TGTGCCAGCAGCTTAGACAGCCGGGGGTTGGATGGCTACACCTTC CASSLDSRGLDGYTF
TRBJ1-5 TRBV7-8 . 15 . TGTGCCAGCAGCTTGGGGACACGGGGCAATCAGCCCCAGCATTTT CASSLGTRGNQPQHF
TRBJ1-2 TRBV7-2 once 15 . TGTGCCAGCAGCACCCCAAGTCAGGGCACCGCTGGCTACACCTTC CASSTPSQGTAGYTF
TRBJ2-2 TRBV29-1 . 13 TRBD2 TGCAGCGTTGGGACTAGTAGCACCGGGGAGCTGTTTTTT CSVGTSSTGELFF
TRBJ2-1 TRBV27 . 17 TRBD2 TGTGCCAGCAGTCCAATCGGTCGAGCGGGAGGTTACAATGAGCAGTTCTTC CASSPIGRAGGYNEQFF
TRBJ2-7 TRBV14 . 14 TRBD2 TGTGCCAGCAGCCAACCGGGACTAGGGTACGAGCAGTACTTC CASSQPGLGYEQYF
TRBJ2-1 TRBV7-2 . 15 . TGTGCCAGCAGCCAAGGACAGCTCTCCTACAATGAGCAGTTCTTC CASSQGQLSYNEQFF
TRBJ1-6 TRBV19 . 15 TRBD1 TGTGCCAGTAGTGTTGGGGACAGGGACAATTCACCCCTCCACTTT CASSVGDRDNSPLHF
TRBJ1-1 TRBV6-5 . 15 TRBD1 TGTGCCAGCACCAAAAAGGACAGGGAGAACACTGAAGCTTTCTTT CASTKKDRENTEAFF
TRBJ1-2 TRBV6-5 . 16 . TGTGCCAGCAGTTACGGGCAGGGCTCTGTTGGAGATGGCTACACCTTC CASSYGQGSVGDGYTF
TRBJ2-3 TRBV9 once 16 TRBD2 TGTGCCAGCAGCGTAGGAGTACTAGCGGGACGAGATACGCAGTATTTT CASSVGVLAGRDTQYF
TRBJ1-2 TRBV2 many 16 . TGTGCCAGCAGTGTTGTATGGGGTGGAGGGGCCTATGGCTACACCTTC CASSVVWGGGAYGYTF
TRBJ2-5 TRBV5-1 . 16 . TGCGCCAGCAGCTTGGAAAAGGGCGGGGGCCCGAAGACCCAGTACTTC CASSLEKGGGPKTQYF
TRBJ2-5 TRBV28 . 13 TRBD1 TGTGCCAGCACCGAGGGGGCGCGGGAGACCCAGTACTTC CASTEGARETQYF
TRBJ2-3 TRBV7-2 . 16 TRBD2 TGTGCCAGCAGCTTAGGTGCCGGGGGGGCCAGAGATACGCAGTATTTT CASSLGAGGARDTQYF
TRBJ2-1 TRBV5-1 . 15 . TGCGCCAGCAGCTGGGACATCAGCTCCTACAATGAGCAGTTCTTC CASSWDISSYNEQFF
TRBJ1-1 TRBV29-1 . 14 . TGCAGCGGCCTAAAGGGACACCAGAACACTGAAGCTTTCTTT CSGLKGHQNTEAFF
TRBJ1-1 TRBV30 . 14 . TGTGCCTGGATCGCTCTGCGGATGAACACTGAAGCTTTCTTT CAWIALRMNTEAFF